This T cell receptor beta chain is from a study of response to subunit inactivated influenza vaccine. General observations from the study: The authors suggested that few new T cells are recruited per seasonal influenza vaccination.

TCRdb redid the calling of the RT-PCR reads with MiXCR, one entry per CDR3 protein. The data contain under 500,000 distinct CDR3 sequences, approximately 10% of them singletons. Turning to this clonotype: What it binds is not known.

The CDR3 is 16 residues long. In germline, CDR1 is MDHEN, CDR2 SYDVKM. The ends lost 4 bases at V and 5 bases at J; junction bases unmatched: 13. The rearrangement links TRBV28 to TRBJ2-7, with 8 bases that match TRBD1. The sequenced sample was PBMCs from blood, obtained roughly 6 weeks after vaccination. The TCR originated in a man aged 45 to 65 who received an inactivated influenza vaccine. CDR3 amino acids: CASSSLQGVRPDEQYF. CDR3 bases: TGTGCCAGCAGTTCATTACAGGGGGTACGGCCTGACGAGCAGTACTTC.